Reported below is one T cell receptor beta chain. Trimming removed 6 bases at V and 7 bases at J, with 10 bases between. The length of the CDR3 is 12 residues. CDR1 is SNHLY and CDR2 is FYNNEI in the germline V gene. Generated by immunoSEQ multiplex PCR, the TCRdb table keeps only in-frame clones and is missing some. The sample yields roughly 220,000 clones, roughly nine tenths seen once. The data were taken from a study of blood T cell repertoires in COVID-19. Study overall: From T cells, B-cell-depleted T cells, or PBMCs came the material, which was cDNA or gDNA.

The receptor was isolated from a woman aged 45 to 65 with COVID-19, enrolled during active disease. The genes are TRBV2 and TRBJ2-1; D is possibly TRBD2 (6 bases). Sequencing was performed on peripheral blood. CDR3 region: CASRSGGNEQFF. The CDR3 DNA reads TGTGCCAGCAGATCTGGGGGGAATGAGCAGTTCTTC.